The 21 T cell receptor beta chains presented below share a single source sample, sequenced in a study of blood T cell repertoires in COVID-19. Sequenced by immunoSEQ multiplex PCR; TCRdb stores in-frame clones only, minus some. Among about 50,000 clones listed, around 80% were seen once. Sequencing used peripheral blood. The origin of the receptors is a human donor in a cohort sampled during active COVID-19.

The chain couples TRBV5-5 to TRBJ1-1; D may be TRBD1 (6 bases). In germline, CDR1 is SGHKS, CDR2 YYEKEE (reference sequence). The V end lost 4 bases, the J end lost 10 bases, and 17 bases lay between the germline ends. The CDR3 loop spans 13 amino acids. The CDR3 spells CASSREGRGVAFF. CDR3 nucleotide sequence: TGTGCCAGCAGCCGCGAGGGCAGGGGAGTAGCTTTCTTT.

This clone was detected a few times. The chain links TRBV29-1 to TRBJ2-7, with 8 positions matching TRBD2. Germline V gene lookup returns CDR1 SQVTM and CDR2 ANQGSEA. V trimming: 0 bases; J trimming: 3 bases; junction bases outside the gene matches: 7. The CDR3 length is 15 residues. The CDR3: CSVEDPASGGYEQYF. CDR3 in DNA: TGCAGCGTTGAAGATCCCGCCAGCGGGGGCTACGAGCAGTACTTC.

This rearrangement joins TRBV21-1 to TRBJ2-3; the table's D call of TRBD1 was not tested on the DNA. TRBV21-1 is labeled a pseudogene. The CDR3 length is 14 residues. This chain's CDR3 is CASTLMGPTDTQYF. For the CDR3, the DNA is TGTGCCAGCACGTTGATGGGGCCCACAGATACGCAGTATTTT.

This chain's CDR3 is CASSRTEQETQYF. The DNA for the CDR3 is TGTGCCAGTAGTAGGACAGAGCAAGAGACCCAGTACTTC. The gene calls are TRBV19 and TRBJ2-5, with D perhaps matching TRBD1 (6 bases). The CDR3 length is 13 residues. The germline gives CDR1 LNHDA, CDR2 SQIVND (reference sequence). V lost 4 bases, J lost 2 bases, and 8 bases lay in between.

This clone has only one observation. CDR3 amino acids: CASSGGSPGNTIYF. The CDR3 DNA is TGTGCCAGCAGTGGCGGGTCTCCTGGAAACACCATATATTTT. The gene calls are TRBV2 and TRBJ1-3, with unresolved D. Trimming left V 4 bases short and J 2 bases short, with 9 bases between. The CDR3 loop spans 14 amino acids. Germline V gene lookup returns CDR1 SNHLY and CDR2 FYNNEI.

The V gene is TRBV13, the J gene TRBJ1-5; D remains unclear. Trimming removed 7 bases from V and 0 bases from J, with 13 bases in between. The CDR3 covers 15 residues. CDR1 and CDR2 (germline): PRHDT, FYEKMQ (reference sequence). The CDR3 is CASTSWAHSNQPQHF. The CDR3 DNA follows: TGTGCCAGCACCTCATGGGCCCATAGCAATCAGCCCCAGCATTTT.

This clone was seen only once. At the DNA level, this CDR3 is encoded by other sequences in the same sample as well. The gene calls are TRBV7-9 and TRBJ2-2; the D gene is possibly TRBD1 (5 bases). Germline V lookup: CDR1 SEHNR, CDR2 FQNEAQ (reference sequence). The CDR3 loop spans 14 amino acids. V was clipped by 5 bases and J by 1 base, with 8 bases between them. The CDR3 spells CASSRDRNTGELFF. The CDR3 nucleotides read TGTGCCAGCAGCCGAGACAGGAACACCGGGGAGCTGTTTTTT.

A note on this clone: Relative to the germline gene, one junction end is altered; a read error may explain this. The chain carries TRBV2 and TRBJ1-3; weak D call: TRBD1 (5 bases). There are 19 residues in the CDR3. The germline CDR1 and CDR2 sequences are SNHLY and FYNNEI. The CDR3, as DNA: TGTGCCAGCAGTGAAGCACGAGACAGCTCGAGATATATGGGAACCACCATATATTTT. The encoded protein is CASSEARDSSRYMGTTIYF.

There are a few counts of this clone. The rearrangement uses TRBV7-2 and TRBJ2-3; possible D gene TRBD2, 6 bases. V lost 1 base, J lost 3 bases, and 8 bases lay in between. The CDR3 is made up of 14 amino acids. CDR1 and CDR2 from the germline V gene are SGHTA and FQGNSA. The CDR3: CASSLGLGTDTQYF. The CDR3 DNA reads as TGTGCCAGCAGCTTAGGACTAGGGACAGATACGCAGTATTTT. Filled out from reference TRBV7-2 and TRBJ2-3, the complete variable domain reads GAGVSQSPSNKVTEKGKDVELRCDPISGHTALYWYRQSLGQGLEFLIYFQGNSAPDKSGLPSDRFSAERTGGSVSTLTIQRTQQEDSAVYLCASSLGLGTDTQYFGPGTRLTVL.

The V and J genes are TRBV7-2 and TRBJ2-7, with D perhaps TRBD2 (6 bases). V was clipped by 3 bases and J by 2 bases, with 11 bases between them. The CDR3 extends over 14 amino acids. Germline CDR1 SGHTA, CDR2 FQGNSA. CDR3 sequence (DNA): TGTGCCAGCAGCTTGTGGCGGGGTCCCTACGAGCAGTACTTC. Residues: CASSLWRGPYEQYF.

V usage is TRBV3-1 (or the pseudogene TRBV3-2) and J usage is TRBJ1-4; D is uncertain. The CDR3 is 15 residues long. V gave up 0 bases and J gave up 8 bases, with 13 bases separating them. Germline CDR1 reads LGHDT; CDR2 reads YNNKEL (reference sequence). As DNA, the CDR3 is TGTGCCAGCAGCCAAGATCATAGAGGAAGAGAAAAACTGTTTTTT. This codes for CASSQDHRGREKLFF.

The rearrangement joins TRBV7-8 to TRBJ1-6, with D hard to call. Trimming took off 3 bases at V and 8 bases at J, with 8 bases between the two ends. There are 13 residues in the CDR3. Germline-derived CDR1 and CDR2 are SGHVS and FQNEAQ. This CDR3 is CASSFEGHSPLHF. The DNA of the CDR3 is TGTGCCAGCAGCTTTGAGGGCCATTCACCCCTCCACTTT.

The chain links TRBV14 to TRBJ1-1; no definite D call. The CDR3 runs to 16 residues. Germline V gene lookup returns CDR1 SGHDN and CDR2 FVKESK. The V gene lost 4 bases and the J gene lost 0 bases, with 15 bases spanning the gap. The CDR3 is CASSPGMGSMNTEAFF. Written as DNA, the CDR3 is TGTGCCAGCAGCCCGGGGATGGGGTCCATGAACACTGAAGCTTTCTTT.

V usage is TRBV30 and J usage is TRBJ2-1; D may be TRBD1 (6 bases). V dropped 5 bases and J dropped 6 bases, with 8 bases sitting between them. The CDR3 covers 11 residues. The germline V gene has CDR1 GTSNPN and CDR2 SVGIG (reference sequence). CDR3 nucleotides: TGTGCCTGGGGCAGGGGCAATGAGCAGTTCTTC. Encoded protein: CAWGRGNEQFF.

This sequence joins TRBV7-6 and TRBJ2-1; 9 bases agree with TRBD2. There are 16 residues in the CDR3. CDR1 is SGHVS and CDR2 is FNYEAQ in the germline V gene. V shed 1 base, J shed 3 bases, and the junction held 4 bases outside the gene matches. This CDR3 is CASSLVLAGIYNEQFF. The CDR3 nucleotides read TGTGCCAGCAGCTTAGTCCTAGCGGGGATCTACAATGAGCAGTTCTTC.

The J gene is TRBJ1-4, the V gene TRBV18; 7 nucleotides line up with TRBD1. V lost 6 bases to trimming and J lost 8 bases; unmatched junction nucleotides: 9. Germline CDR1 KGHSH, CDR2 LQKENI. The length of the CDR3 is 14 residues. The CDR3 is CASSFRQGIEKLFF. As DNA, the CDR3 is TGTGCCAGCTCGTTCAGACAGGGTATCGAAAAACTGTTTTTT.

This clone was detected a few times. CDR3: CASSESHTGVNSPLHF. In DNA, the CDR3 is TGTGCCAGCAGTGAATCTCACACGGGGGTAAATTCACCCCTCCACTTT. The chain has TRBV6-1 and TRBJ1-6; perhaps TRBD1 as D (5 bases). The CDR3 runs to 16 residues. In germline, CDR1 is MNHNS, CDR2 SASEGT. Trimming shortened V by 2 bases and J by 7 bases, and 15 bases separated the two germline ends.

The chain uses TRBV2 and TRBJ1-5; D unresolved. The germline V and J ends were trimmed by 4 bases and 0 bases, with 7 bases remaining between them. This CDR3 region has 14 residues. CDR1 is SNHLY and CDR2 is FYNNEI in the germline V gene. The CDR3 bases are TGTGCCAGCAGTGGCCAGTATAGCAATCAGCCCCAGCATTTT. This codes for CASSGQYSNQPQHF.

This chain joins TRBV4-2 and TRBJ1-1, with no clear D. CDR1 and CDR2 (germline): LGHNA, YNFKEQ. Trimming stripped 3 bases from V and 1 base from J, with 15 bases between. The CDR3 runs 16 residues. The DNA of the CDR3 is TGTGCCAGCAGCCATCCGGGAGAGAGGACGAACACTGAAGCTTTCTTT. This sequence encodes CASSHPGERTNTEAFF.

The chain has TRBV4-2 and TRBJ1-4; D is undetermined. The CDR3 spans 14 residues. From germline, CDR1 is LGHNA and CDR2 YNFKEQ. Trimming removed 4 bases from V and 4 bases from J, with 10 bases in between. CDR3 bases: TGTGCCAGCAGCCTCGGGGAGGATAATGAAAAACTGTTTTTT. It encodes CASSLGEDNEKLFF.

This clone has just one count. The junction and the germline gene differ at one end; a read error may be behind it. The genes are TRBV2 and TRBJ1-3; no clear D. The germline V gene encodes CDR1 SNHLY and CDR2 FYNNEI. This CDR3 contains 12 residues. CDR3 sequence reads: CASSANVGSLGF. The CDR3 region has the DNA TGTGCCAGCAGTGCGAACGTGGGCAGCTTGGGCTTT.